This TCR beta chain was documented in a study of identical twins. TCRdb reanalysed the 5' RACE reads using MiXCR and keeps one entry per CDR3 protein. The table has approximately 490,000 distinct CDR3 sequences, about a fifth seen once. J lost 3 bases, V lost 5 bases, and 6 bases had no gene match. From germline, CDR1 is SGHRS and CDR2 YFSETQ. This CDR3 spans 14 amino acids. These data also formed part of another study, on yellow fever vaccine responses in identical twins.

This sequence originates from a woman aged 18-30 years in good health. The rearrangement joins TRBV5-1 to TRBJ2-5; TRBD2 matches at 8 bases. Source material: CD4+ T cells sorted from blood. The CDR3 DNA sequence: TGCGCCAGCAGATCAGCGGGAGTAGAAGAGACCCAGTACTTC. Amino acid sequence: CASRSAGVEETQYF.